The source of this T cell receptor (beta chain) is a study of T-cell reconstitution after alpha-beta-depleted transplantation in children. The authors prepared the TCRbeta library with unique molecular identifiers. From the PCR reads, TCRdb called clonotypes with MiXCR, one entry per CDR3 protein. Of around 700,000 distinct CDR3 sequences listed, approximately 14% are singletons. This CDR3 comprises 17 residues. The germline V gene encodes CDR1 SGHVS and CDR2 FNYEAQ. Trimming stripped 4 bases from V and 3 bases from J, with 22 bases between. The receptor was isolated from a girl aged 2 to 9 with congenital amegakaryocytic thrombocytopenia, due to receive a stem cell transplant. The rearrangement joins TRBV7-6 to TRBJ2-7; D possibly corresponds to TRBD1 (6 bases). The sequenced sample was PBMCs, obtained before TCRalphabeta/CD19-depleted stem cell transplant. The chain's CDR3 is CASSSIPPGTRDYEQYF. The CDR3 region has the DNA TGTGCCAGCAGCTCAATCCCTCCCGGGACAAGAGACTACGAGCAGTACTTC.